This T cell receptor (beta chain) comes out of a study of cytomegalovirus exposure and HLA in healthy donors. Regarding the study as a whole: Later analysis identified a missense DCLRE1C variant that was linked to TCR beta V- and J-gene trimming. DRB1 showed the most TCR associations and HLA-C the fewest in a later analysis, as rates varied by HLA locus.

60 Vbeta and 13 Jbeta primers were used in PCR. Using immunoSEQ multiplex PCR, the repertoire was profiled, and TCRdb retains in-frame clones only, with some absent. The sample lists 180,000 or so clones; more than 75% were seen once. The CDR3 extends over 15 amino acids. The V gene end was trimmed by 2 bases and the J gene end by 7 bases; junction bases not matched to a gene: 7. Per the germline V gene, CDR1 is MDHEN and CDR2 is SYDVKM. Points on this clone: Its antigen is not identified.

The specimen sequenced was PBMCs. This chain uses TRBV28 with TRBJ1-5, with 8 bases matching TRBD1. The TCR sequence derives from a man between 40 and 49 years old in good health and CMV-seronegative. CDR3: CASSLIRQGAQPQHF. In nucleotides, the CDR3 is TGTGCCAGCAGTTTAATCCGCCAGGGGGCCCAGCCCCAGCATTTT.